The entry below gives a single T cell receptor (beta chain) sequence along with its context. The CDR3 spans 15 residues. The V and J ends lost 6 bases and 0 bases respectively, with 14 bases between them. Germline values: CDR1 SGHKS, CDR2 YYEKEE (reference sequence). Repertoires were generated with immunoSEQ multiplex PCR, while TCRdb's copy carries only in-frame clones and drops some. The data hold hundreds of thousands of clones, with 70% to 90% observed a single time. This record comes from a study of shared T cell receptors in the human thymus. These records were also assigned to another study, of human thymus T cells.

The sequence came from a boy in the first two years of life with a congenital heart defect. Sequencing was done on a sample of thymocytes. This chain connects TRBV5-5 to TRBJ2-3; D unresolved. CDR3 residues: CASTLLIGSTDTQYF. The CDR3 nucleotides are TGTGCCAGCACCCTACTAATCGGTAGCACAGATACGCAGTATTTT. The full variable domain, completed using reference TRBV5-5 and TRBJ2-3, is DAGVTQSPTHLIKTRGQQVTLRCSPISGHKSVSWYQQVLGQGPQFIFQYYEKEERGRGNFPDRFSARQFPNYSSELNVNALLLGDSALYLCASTLLIGSTDTQYFGPGTRLTVL.